The next 18 T cell receptor beta chains were all read from a single sample in a study of blood T cell repertoires in COVID-19. Only in-frame clones appear in the TCRdb table, and some are missing; sequencing was by immunoSEQ multiplex PCR. The sample lists some 150,000 clones; about 80% were seen once. The material sequenced was peripheral blood. The receptors here all came from a woman of 80 years or more in a cohort sampled during active or convalescent COVID-19.

This clone was detected only once. The V and J genes are TRBV18 and TRBJ1-2, with 7 bases aligning to TRBD1. From germline, CDR1 is KGHSH and CDR2 LQKENI. V lost 6 bases, J lost 4 bases, and 8 bases stayed unmatched. The CDR3 extends over 14 amino acids. Written as DNA, the CDR3 is TGTGCCAGCTCTCCTGAGGGGGACAGCTATGGCTACACCTTC. Amino acid sequence: CASSPEGDSYGYTF. The whole variable domain, remainder taken from reference TRBV18 and TRBJ1-2, is NAGVMQNPRHLVRRRGQEARLRCSPMKGHSHVYWYRQLPEEGLKFMVYLQKENIIDESGMPKERFSAEFPKEGPSILRIQQVVRGDSAAYFCASSPEGDSYGYTFGSGTRLTVV.

The V call is TRBV28, the J call TRBJ1-2; a weak D match, TRBD1 (6 bases). Germline CDR1 reads MDHEN; CDR2 reads SYDVKM. The CDR3 is made up of 13 amino acids. The V end was cut by 7 bases, the J end by 8 bases, with 17 bases between. CDR3 nucleotide sequence: TGTGCCAGCACAGGTTATGGGGGCCACGGCTACACCTTC. Translating gives CASTGYGGHGYTF.

The gene calls are TRBV21-1 and TRBJ2-2; the listed D gene, TRBD2, was not tested against the DNA. TRBV21-1 is a pseudogene. This CDR3 contains 19 residues. This CDR3 is CASRRRTGGQLSNTGELFF. The CDR3 bases are TGTGCCAGCCGTCGCAGGACCGGAGGCCAACTATCAAACACCGGGGAGCTGTTTTTT.

The V and J genes are TRBV4-2 and TRBJ2-5; no definite D call. The V and J ends lost 2 bases and 3 bases respectively, with 7 bases between them. CDR3 length: 13 residues. CDR1 and CDR2 from the germline V gene are LGHNA and YNFKEQ. This chain's CDR3 is CASSQSLEETQYF. CDR3 nucleotide sequence: TGTGCCAGCAGCCAAAGCCTAGAAGAGACCCAGTACTTC.

This clone appeared a few times. The chain carries TRBV27 and TRBJ1-3; no firm D call. Germline-derived CDR1 and CDR2 are MNHEY and SMNVEV (reference sequence). The CDR3 extends over 15 amino acids. Deletions cut 7 bases from V and 0 bases from J, with 13 bases between. The chain's CDR3 is CASKSSGSSGNTIYF. Here the CDR3 DNA reads TGTGCCAGCAAGAGTTCGGGGAGCTCTGGAAACACCATATATTTT.

A word on this clone: This sample also contains other DNA sequences that code for the same CDR3. The CDR3 sequence: CASSLTSGGADTQYF. In nucleotides, the CDR3 is TGCGCCAGCAGCTTGACTAGCGGGGGCGCAGATACGCAGTATTTT. The chain uses TRBV5-1 and TRBJ2-3; 11 nucleotides match TRBD2. Looked up from germline, CDR1 is SGHRS and CDR2 is YFSETQ. This CDR3 comprises 15 residues. The ends lost 1 base at V and 4 bases at J; junction bases unmatched: 2.

V usage is TRBV6-6 and J usage is TRBJ1-5; possibly TRBD1 for D (5 bases). V was pared by 2 bases and J by 1 base, with 12 bases between. Germline V gene data show CDR1 as MNHNY and CDR2 as SVGAGI (reference sequence). The CDR3 loop spans 16 amino acids. CDR3 in DNA: TGTGCCAGCAGTTACCCATACAGGCGAAGCAATCAGCCCCAGCATTTT. The encoded protein is CASSYPYRRSNQPQHF.

The chain couples TRBV19 to TRBJ1-1, with 12 bases identical to TRBD1. Germline V lookup: CDR1 LNHDA, CDR2 SQIVND (reference sequence). V trimming: 3 bases; J trimming: 5 bases; junction bases outside the gene matches: 4. This CDR3 has 15 residues. The CDR3 reads CASSIRDRGRTEAFF. The CDR3 bases are TGTGCCAGTAGTATCCGGGACAGGGGGCGAACTGAAGCTTTCTTT.

The rearrangement joins TRBV6-6 to TRBJ2-7; a possible D gene is TRBD2 (6 bases). Deletions cut 2 bases from V and 3 bases from J, with 17 bases between. Germline V gives CDR1 MNHNY, CDR2 SVGAGI (reference sequence). This CDR3 region has 16 residues. Here the CDR3 DNA reads TGTGCCAGCAGTTACGCGTATGCGGGAAGGTACTACGAGCAGTACTTC. It is translated as CASSYAYAGRYYEQYF.

A single count supports this clone. V is TRBV27 and J is TRBJ2-3; 7 bases align to TRBD1. The CDR3 has 19 amino acids. Germline CDR1 is MNHEY and CDR2 is SMNVEV (reference sequence). Trimming took 1 base from V and 5 from J; bases not matched to a gene: 18. This CDR3 is CASSLWAIRGRWVGDTQYF. The CDR3 DNA reads as TGTGCCAGCAGTTTATGGGCTATTAGGGGGCGCTGGGTTGGAGATACGCAGTATTTT.

The V gene is TRBV7-9, the J gene TRBJ2-5, with 7 bases aligning to TRBD1. Looked up from germline, CDR1 is SEHNR and CDR2 is FQNEAQ (reference sequence). V gave up 3 bases and J gave up 5 bases; unmatched junction bases: 15. CDR3 length equals 17 residues. CDR3 sequence (DNA): TGTGCCAGCAGCTTTAGGGATTGGGACAGCAACGAGGAGACCCAGTACTTC. It specifies CASSFRDWDSNEETQYF.

The sample holds one count of this clone. The V and J genes are TRBV7-2 and TRBJ1-1; D is undetermined. V was shortened by 1 base and J by 2 bases, with 8 bases between the two germline ends. The CDR3 totals 14 residues. Germline CDR1 SGHTA, CDR2 FQGNSA. Here the CDR3 reads CASSLVMANTEAFF. CDR3 sequence (DNA): TGTGCCAGCAGCTTAGTGATGGCAAACACTGAAGCTTTCTTT. Supplemented by reference TRBV7-2 and TRBJ1-1, the full variable domain reads GAGVSQSPSNKVTEKGKDVELRCDPISGHTALYWYRQSLGQGLEFLIYFQGNSAPDKSGLPSDRFSAERTGGSVSTLTIQRTQQEDSAVYLCASSLVMANTEAFFGQGTRLTVV.

The rearrangement joins TRBV12-5 to TRBJ1-5, with 7 bases fitting TRBD1. Trimming at V came to 6 bases and at J to 0 bases, leaving 5 bases not matched to a gene. The CDR3 consists of 15 residues. In germline, CDR1 is LGHNT, CDR2 FRNRAP. The CDR3 DNA reads as TGTGCTAGTGGCTGGGACAGCCTTAGCAATCAGCCCCAGCATTTT. Translated, it gives CASGWDSLSNQPQHF.

V usage is TRBV11-2 and J usage is TRBJ2-7; D remains unclear. V was shortened by 2 bases and J by 1 base, with 6 bases between the two germline ends. The germline CDR1 and CDR2 sequences are SGHAT and FQNNGV. The CDR3 totals 13 residues. CDR3 loop: CASSLSGSYEQYF. The CDR3 coding sequence is TGTGCCAGCAGCTTATCCGGGTCCTACGAGCAGTACTTC.

V is TRBV29-1 and J is TRBJ2-1, with D unclear. The CDR3 has 15 residues. Looked up from germline, CDR1 is SQVTM and CDR2 is ANQGSEA. Trimming shortened V by 4 bases and J by 5 bases, and 18 bases separated the two germline ends. CDR3 protein: CSVVSPQVRDNEQFF. The CDR3 DNA sequence: TGCAGCGTTGTAAGTCCCCAGGTTCGAGACAATGAGCAGTTCTTC.

The J gene is TRBJ1-6, the V gene TRBV28; D may be TRBD1 (5 bases). The CDR3 is 15 amino acids. V was trimmed by 5 bases and J by 7 bases, leaving 15 bases between them. Germline V lookup: CDR1 MDHEN, CDR2 SYDVKM. In nucleotides, the CDR3 is TGTGCCAGCAGTCCGTACGGGACTACAAATTCACCCCTCCACTTT. It is translated as CASSPYGTTNSPLHF.

The V and J genes are TRBV10-1 and TRBJ2-5; 11 bases fit TRBD2. The germline V gene has CDR1 WNHNN and CDR2 SYGVQD (reference sequence). The CDR3 is made up of 17 amino acids. Trimming at V came to 0 bases and at J to 2 bases, leaving 5 bases not matched to a gene. In nucleotides, the CDR3 is TGCGCCAGCAGTGAGTCTCCGACTAGCGGGGCGCAAGAGACCCAGTACTTC. Translated: CASSESPTSGAQETQYF.

The chain links TRBV12-3 or TRBV12-4 to TRBJ1-2, with D hard to call. The CDR3 consists of 13 residues. The V end lost 8 bases, the J end lost 5 bases, and 15 bases lay between the germline ends. The CDR3, as DNA: TGTGCCAGCGGAGATTGGCAGAGGTATGGCTACACCTTC. Translation: CASGDWQRYGYTF.